This TCR beta chain is from a study of blood T cells in healthy people across ages. Study-level results: Getting older went along with TCR beta diversity per million T cells dropping roughly linearly.

Sample-barcoded 5' priming and a J-beta primer mix drove a second PCR of roughly 6 to 12 cycles. TCRdb called the 5' RACE reads again in MiXCR, with one record for every CDR3 protein. The profile covers approximately 810,000 distinct CDR3 sequences, with roughly 40% appearing a single time and over 10% taken by the ten largest. This clonotype was counted between two and nine times. What it recognizes is unknown. Donors gave roughly 10 milliliters of peripheral blood apiece. The CDR3 has 13 amino acids. The germline CDR1 and CDR2 sequences are MNHEY and SMNVEV (reference sequence). The germline V and J ends were trimmed by 7 bases and 0 bases, with 9 bases remaining between them.

Sequenced material: blood. The TCR originated in a man aged 18 to 30 in good health. The chain carries TRBV27 and TRBJ1-1; D is uncertain. The CDR3 nucleotides are TGTGCCAGCACGTTCTCGATGAACACTGAAGCTTTCTTT. It translates to CASTFSMNTEAFF.